A single sample gave rise to the 16 T cell receptor beta chains below, sequenced in a study of OX40 agonist ivuxolimab in advanced cancers. The library came from the immunoSEQ multiplex PCR assay. TCRdb holds this immuneACCESS table with in-frame rearrangements only. Some clones are missing; in checked studies, unresolved V genes explain under half, and the rest has no known cause. The sample data list 100,000 to 120,000 clones, and about nine tenths of these were observed just once. The ten largest make up 0.25% to 0.3% of the sample. The sequenced sample was CD4+ or CD8+ T cells sorted from blood, obtained in a trial of the OX40 agonist ivuxolimab. Receptors were obtained from an adult with an advanced solid tumor such as melanoma, head and neck, liver or kidney cancer.

This chain joins TRBV4-2 and TRBJ2-1; a possible D gene is TRBD2 (6 bases). V lost 0 bases and J 9 bases, leaving 12 bases between the germline ends. Germline values: CDR1 LGHNA, CDR2 YNFKEQ. This CDR3 spans 14 amino acids. The CDR3 reads CASSQDISRGEQFF. CDR3 in DNA: TGTGCCAGCAGCCAAGATATATCGCGGGGTGAGCAGTTCTTC.

This chain links TRBV7-9 with TRBJ1-6, with no clear D. The CDR3 runs to 14 residues. From germline, CDR1 is SEHNR and CDR2 FQNEAQ (reference sequence). The V gene lost 1 base and the J gene lost 5 bases, with 6 bases spanning the gap. The CDR3 is CASSLVVNNSPLHF. DNA of the CDR3: TGTGCCAGCAGCTTAGTGGTGAATAATTCACCCCTCCACTTT.

The chain is built from TRBV14 and TRBJ1-2; 7 nucleotides line up with TRBD1. V dropped 5 bases and J dropped 1; count of bases not matched to a gene: 4. This CDR3 has 14 amino acids. Germline CDR1 and CDR2: SGHDN and FVKESK. The CDR3 DNA is TGTGCCAGCAGCGAACAGGGGATTAACTATGGCTACACCTTC. It translates to CASSEQGINYGYTF.

In this sample, this clone turned up once. V is TRBV29-1 and J is TRBJ2-7; D may be TRBD2 (6 bases). Germline CDR1 and CDR2: SQVTM and ANQGSEA. Trimming shortened V by 4 bases and J by 2 bases, and 15 bases separated the two germline ends. This CDR3 region has 14 residues. CDR3 DNA: TGCAGCGTTGCGAGTGTCGAGCGGGCCTACGAGCAGTACTTC. It specifies CSVASVERAYEQYF.

The chain couples TRBV7-9 to TRBJ1-1; weak D call: TRBD1 (6 bases). Trimming removed 4 bases from V and 1 base from J, with 13 bases in between. Germline CDR1 SEHNR, CDR2 FQNEAQ (reference sequence). This CDR3 region has 15 residues. The CDR3 DNA follows: TGTGCCAGCAGCTCAACCTCAGGGGAGAACACTGAAGCTTTCTTT. Encoded protein: CASSSTSGENTEAFF. The full variable domain, with the rest looked up from reference TRBV7-9 and TRBJ1-1, is DTGVSQNPRHKITKRGQNVTFRCDPISEHNRLYWYRQTLGQGPEFLTYFQNEAQLEKSRLLSDRFSAERPKGSFSTLEIQRTEQGDSAMYLCASSSTSGENTEAFFGQGTRLTVV.

V and J are TRBV11-3 and TRBJ2-7, with D tentatively TRBD2 (5 bases). There are 15 residues in the CDR3. In germline, CDR1 is SGHNT, CDR2 YENEEA. The V gene lost 1 base and the J gene lost 2 bases, with 12 bases spanning the gap. The CDR3 DNA reads TGTGCCAGCAGCTTAGCCATGGGAGATACCTACGAGCAGTACTTC. This gives the protein CASSLAMGDTYEQYF.

V and J are TRBV7-9 and TRBJ2-1; 9 bases are shared with TRBD2. The germline gives CDR1 SEHNR, CDR2 FQNEAQ (reference sequence). The CDR3 is 18 amino acids. Germline trimming cut 5 bases from V and 9 bases from J; bases unmatched to any gene: 20. The CDR3 region has the DNA TGTGCCAGCAGCCCAGATTTCCGGTTAGCGGGAGACACGGGTGAGCAGTTCTTC. Its translation is CASSPDFRLAGDTGEQFF. Complete variable domain (other parts from reference TRBV7-9 and TRBJ2-1): DTGVSQNPRHKITKRGQNVTFRCDPISEHNRLYWYRQTLGQGPEFLTYFQNEAQLEKSRLLSDRFSAERPKGSFSTLEIQRTEQGDSAMYLCASSPDFRLAGDTGEQFFGPGTRLTVL.

The chain links TRBV7-2 to TRBJ2-1, with unresolved D. CDR3 length: 14 amino acids. Germline V gives CDR1 SGHTA, CDR2 FQGNSA. V was trimmed by 4 bases and J by 8 bases, leaving 15 bases between them. As DNA, the CDR3 is TGTGCCAGCAGCTCCCGTGGTCCTTTGGATGAGCAGTTCTTC. Protein sequence: CASSSRGPLDEQFF.

The chain is built from TRBV21-1 and TRBJ1-5; the table's TRBD1 call for D was not verified on the DNA. TRBV21-1 is a pseudogene locus. CDR3 length: 15 amino acids. This CDR3 reads CASSKDTLDNQPQHF. As DNA, the CDR3 is TGTGCCAGCAGCAAGGACACTTTGGACAATCAGCCCCAGCATTTT.

The V call is TRBV14, the J call TRBJ2-5; either TRBD1 or TRBD2 may supply D (5 bases each). The germline CDR1 and CDR2 sequences are SGHDN and FVKESK. The CDR3 has 17 amino acids. V lost 0 bases to trimming and J lost 5 bases, with 19 bases between them. Written as DNA, the CDR3 is TGTGCCAGCAGCCAAGATCTGGGGGACGGCCGGCGGGAGACCCAGTACTTC. Its protein is CASSQDLGDGRRETQYF. Full variable domain (missing parts from reference TRBV14 and TRBJ2-5): EAGVTQFPSHSVIEKGQTVTLRCDPISGHDNLYWYRRVMGKEIKFLLHFVKESKQDESGMPNNRFLAERTGGTYSTLKVQPAELEDSGVYFCASSQDLGDGRRETQYFGPGTRLLVL.

The chain recombines TRBV6-6 with TRBJ1-1; no firm D call. The V gene's germline CDR1 is MNHNY and CDR2 SVGAGI (reference sequence). V lost 8 bases and J lost 0, with 10 bases in between. There are 13 residues in the CDR3. The DNA for the CDR3 is TGTGCCAGCCTGAGGAGGTTGAACACTGAAGCTTTCTTT. Translation gives CASLRRLNTEAFF.

The V and J genes are TRBV27 and TRBJ2-3; 11 nucleotides match TRBD2. J gave up 6 bases and V 5 bases, and 4 bases lay outside the gene matches. CDR3 length equals 14 residues. Germline loops: CDR1 MNHEY, CDR2 SMNVEV (reference sequence). CDR3 sequence reads: CASSVSGRGDTQYF. The CDR3 DNA follows: TGTGCCAGCAGTGTTAGCGGGAGGGGGGATACGCAGTATTTT.

The chain is built from TRBV6-5 and TRBJ2-7; D unclear. This CDR3 is built from 12 residues. The V end lost 6 bases, the J end lost 2 bases, and 8 bases lay between the germline ends. CDR1 and CDR2 from the germline V gene are MNHEY and SVGAGI. The CDR3 DNA follows: TGTGCCAGCAGAAACAGAGCCTACGAGCAGTACTTC. As protein: CASRNRAYEQYF.

V usage is TRBV7-9 and J usage is TRBJ2-2; 16 bases are a match to TRBD2. The trim removed 6 bases at V and 4 bases at J, leaving 8 bases unmatched. CDR3 size: 18 residues. Germline V gives CDR1 SEHNR, CDR2 FQNEAQ (reference sequence). This CDR3 reads CASRSGLAGGPVTGELFF. In DNA, the CDR3 is TGTGCCAGCAGATCGGGACTAGCGGGAGGGCCGGTCACCGGGGAGCTGTTTTTT. Looking up the rest from reference TRBV7-9 and TRBJ2-2 gives the full variable domain: DTGVSQNPRHKITKRGQNVTFRCDPISEHNRLYWYRQTLGQGPEFLTYFQNEAQLEKSRLLSDRFSAERPKGSFSTLEIQRTEQGDSAMYLCASRSGLAGGPVTGELFFGEGSRLTVL.

Details on this clone: One end of the junction fails to match germline, which may point to a read error. The gene calls are TRBV7-7 and TRBJ2-7, with 8 bases that match TRBD1. There are 13 residues in the CDR3. CDR1 and CDR2 (germline): SSHAT, FNYEAQ (reference sequence). DNA of the CDR3: TGTGCTAGCAGCAAAACCGACAGGGGCGAGCAGTACTTC. It codes for CASSKTDRGEQYF.

V and J are TRBV29-1 and TRBJ2-1; 9 bases agree with TRBD2. Per the germline V gene, CDR1 is SQVTM and CDR2 is ANQGSEA. The CDR3 spans 14 residues. Trimming at V came to 2 bases and at J to 5 bases, leaving 4 bases not matched to a gene. The chain's CDR3 is CSVELAGTHNEQFF. CDR3 DNA sequence: TGCAGCGTTGAACTAGCGGGGACCCACAATGAGCAGTTCTTC.